This T cell receptor beta chain was recovered during a study of OX40 agonist ivuxolimab in advanced cancers. The germline V gene has CDR1 SGHRS and CDR2 YFSETQ. CDR3 length equals 17 residues. Germline trimming cut 4 bases from V and 1 base from J; bases unmatched to any gene: 11. Measured with immunoSEQ multiplex PCR; TCRdb has only the in-frame clones, and not every one. The repertoire holds 80,000 to 100,000 clones, with approximately 91% as singletons. The sequences come from CD4+ or CD8+ T cells sorted from blood, collected in a trial of the OX40 agonist ivuxolimab. This chain joins TRBV5-1 and TRBJ2-3; 8 bases match TRBD2. This clonotype was sampled from an adult with an advanced solid tumor such as melanoma, head and neck, liver or kidney cancer. The CDR3 protein is CASSPPGLALGTDTQYF. The CDR3, as DNA: TGCGCCAGCAGCCCGCCCGGACTAGCCTTAGGCACAGATACGCAGTATTTT.